This TCR beta chain emerged from a study of post-analysis software for immune sequencing data. Points from the study as a whole: Patients had higher frequencies than controls of a few TRBV segments, including TRBV5-6, TRBV5-1 and TRBV20-1. Controls showed significantly higher normalized Chao1 diversity than did multiple sclerosis patients.

There are a few counts of this clonotype. Its target is not known. The library was made from cDNA and included unique molecular identifiers. From approximately 0.95 to 9.8 million T cells, 500,000 or so cDNA molecules were obtained. TCRdb used MiXCR to reprocess the PCR reads, holding one entry per CDR3 protein. The sample yields 150,000 to 200,000 distinct CDR3 sequences, under 40% seen once. Germline lookup yields CDR1 MNHNS and CDR2 SASEGT. CDR3 length: 12 residues. Trimming cost V 4 bases and J 13 bases; bases outside gene matches: 7. The TCR comes from a girl aged 10 to 17 with multiple sclerosis. The specimen comprised blood, sampled after autologous hematopoietic stem cell transplantation. The chain carries TRBV6-1 and TRBJ2-1; 7 nucleotides agree with TRBD2. The CDR3 region has the DNA TGTGCCAGCAGTGGACTAGCTTCGCTTCAGTTCTTC. Its translation: CASSGLASLQFF.